Included here is one T cell receptor (beta chain) sequence, with context. It lacks a known antigen. One base away there is no much larger clone; base qualities are not given. The sample comes from a study of blood T cell repertoires in COVID-19 (dated by TCRdb to about 2020). In terms of the full investigation: Collaborator samples came from the United States, Italy and Spain and covered acute and convalescent phases of COVID-19. A freely available public database, intended as a resource for researchers studying the immune response to SARS-CoV-2, is where the repertoires were released. Deeply sampled blood TCRbeta repertoires from subjects exposed to, actively infected with, or recovered from COVID-19 were included in the dataset. Samples were obtained from the ongoing ImmuneRACE study (first 160 participants) and from 1,254 subjects provided by 6 global collaborators. Sample metadata almost always included a de-identified subject ID, COVID-19 status, age in years and sex. The material from the prospective study consisted of cDNA or gDNA derived from T cells, B-cell-depleted T cells, or PBMCs. Where available, HLA class I and class II types were obtained from metadata supplied by the sample provider rather than from assay-based typing.

The germline ends are 11 bases apart after V is trimmed by 4 bases and J by 5 bases. The germline V gene specifies SGHTA as CDR1 and FQGNSA as CDR2. From the cysteine through the phenylalanine, the CDR3 covers 13 amino acids. Here the CDR3 DNA is all that survives: 39 bases in frame from base 1. TCRbeta CDR3 regions were amplified from genomic DNA using the immunoSEQ Assay, a bias-controlled multiplex PCR. The authors' analysis ran thus. Nucleated cell counts per sample were estimated from amplification of reference gene primers within the assay. Sequence reads were collapsed and filtered to measure the absolute abundance of every unique TCRbeta CDR3 rearrangement. For each sample, productive Simpson clonality was calculated by taking the square root of Simpson's diversity index across productive rearrangements. TCRdb mirrors the immuneACCESS table, restricted to in-frame sequences. Some clones are absent from its copies; in checked studies, under half trace to an unresolved V gene, and the reason for the others is unknown. The DNA was the basis for D and trimming; V, J and clone size are from that table. The sample table lists roughly 66,000 clones, about 90% of them with a count of one. 7.3% of the sample goes to the ten largest clones.

Whole blood was collected in K2EDTA tubes by collaborating institutions according to the institutions' own protocols. For TCRbeta analysis, collaborators shipped samples in one of three forms: frozen whole blood, isolated PBMCs, or DNA extracted from either of those sample types. Study-level results and caveats: The quantity of clinical and demographic metadata differed by source and by participant and was supplied without curation.

The chain is encoded by TRBV7-2 joined to TRBJ2-5; confidence is insufficient to name the D gene. The TCR was taken from a human donor in a cohort sampled during active COVID-19. Input material: peripheral blood. The base sequence is TGTGCCAGCAGCTATCGATCTCGGGAGACCCAGTACTTC. Translated, this gives CASSYRSRETQYF.